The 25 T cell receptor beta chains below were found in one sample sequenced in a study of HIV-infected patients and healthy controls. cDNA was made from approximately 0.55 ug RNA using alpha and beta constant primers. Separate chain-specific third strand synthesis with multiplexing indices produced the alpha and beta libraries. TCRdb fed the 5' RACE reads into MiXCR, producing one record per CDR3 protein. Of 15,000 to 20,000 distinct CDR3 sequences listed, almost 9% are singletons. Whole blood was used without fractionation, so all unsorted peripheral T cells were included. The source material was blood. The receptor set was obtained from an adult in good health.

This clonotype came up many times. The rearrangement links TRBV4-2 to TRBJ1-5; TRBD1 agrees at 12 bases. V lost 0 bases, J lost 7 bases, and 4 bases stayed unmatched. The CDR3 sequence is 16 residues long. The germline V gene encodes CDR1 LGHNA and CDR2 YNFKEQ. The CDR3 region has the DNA TGTGCCAGCAGCCAAGATACCGGGACAGGGGGCCAGCCCCAGCATTTT. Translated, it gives CASSQDTGTGGQPQHF.

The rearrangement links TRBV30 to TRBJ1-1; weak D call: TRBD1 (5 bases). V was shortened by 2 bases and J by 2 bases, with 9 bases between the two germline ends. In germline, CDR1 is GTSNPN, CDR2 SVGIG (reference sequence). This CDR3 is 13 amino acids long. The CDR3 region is CAWSRTPNTEAFF. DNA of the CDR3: TGTGCCTGGAGTCGGACACCTAACACTGAAGCTTTCTTT.

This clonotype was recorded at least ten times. The CDR3 nucleotides are TGCGCCAGCAGCTTGGTACCGGGTAATGAAAAACTGTTTTTT. Translated: CASSLVPGNEKLFF. This chain links TRBV5-1 with TRBJ1-4; D unresolved. Deletions cut 0 bases from V and 4 bases from J, with 7 bases between. Germline CDR1 SGHRS, CDR2 YFSETQ. The CDR3 runs to 14 residues.

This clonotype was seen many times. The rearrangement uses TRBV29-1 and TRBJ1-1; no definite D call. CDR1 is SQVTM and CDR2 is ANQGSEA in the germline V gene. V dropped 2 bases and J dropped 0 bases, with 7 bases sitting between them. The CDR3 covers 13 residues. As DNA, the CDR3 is TGCAGCGTTGAAATCGCCTTGAACACTGAAGCTTTCTTT. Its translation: CSVEIALNTEAFF.

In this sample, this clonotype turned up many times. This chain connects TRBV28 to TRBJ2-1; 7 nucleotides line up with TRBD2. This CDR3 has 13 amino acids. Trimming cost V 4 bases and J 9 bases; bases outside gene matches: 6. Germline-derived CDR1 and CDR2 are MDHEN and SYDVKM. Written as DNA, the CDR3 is TGTGCCAGCAGTTGGACTAGGACGGGTGAGCAGTTCTTC. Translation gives CASSWTRTGEQFF.

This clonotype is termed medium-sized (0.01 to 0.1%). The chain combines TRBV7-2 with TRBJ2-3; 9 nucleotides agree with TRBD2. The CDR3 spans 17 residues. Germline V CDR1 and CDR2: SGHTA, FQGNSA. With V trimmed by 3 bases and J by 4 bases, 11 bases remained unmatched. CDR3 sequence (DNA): TGTGCCAGCAGCTTTTTGTCAGCGGGAGGACGTGCAGATACGCAGTATTTT. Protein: CASSFLSAGGRADTQYF.

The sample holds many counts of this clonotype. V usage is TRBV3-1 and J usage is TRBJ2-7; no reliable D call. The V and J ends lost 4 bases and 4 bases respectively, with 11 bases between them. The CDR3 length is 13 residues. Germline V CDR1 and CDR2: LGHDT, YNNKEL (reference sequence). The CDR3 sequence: CASSPRDGYEQYF. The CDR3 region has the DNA TGTGCCAGCAGCCCCAGAGACGGTTACGAGCAGTACTTC.

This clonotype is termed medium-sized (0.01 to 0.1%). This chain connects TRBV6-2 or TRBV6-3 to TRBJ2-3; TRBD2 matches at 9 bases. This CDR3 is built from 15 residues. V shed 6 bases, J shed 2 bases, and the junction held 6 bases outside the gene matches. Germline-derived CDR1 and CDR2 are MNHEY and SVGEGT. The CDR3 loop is CASSPSGLATDTQYF. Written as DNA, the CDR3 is TGTGCCAGCAGCCCTTCGGGACTAGCCACAGATACGCAGTATTTT.

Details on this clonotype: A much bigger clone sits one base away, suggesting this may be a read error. CDR3 nucleotides: TGTGCCAGCAGCCAAGATCTTGACAAGCCTAACATTCAGTACTTC. Protein sequence: CASSQDLDKPNIQYF. The chain is built from TRBV4-2 and TRBJ2-4, with unresolved D. CDR3 length: 15 residues. Germline V gene lookup returns CDR1 LGHNA and CDR2 YNFKEQ. V was pared by 0 bases and J by 7 bases, with 13 bases between.

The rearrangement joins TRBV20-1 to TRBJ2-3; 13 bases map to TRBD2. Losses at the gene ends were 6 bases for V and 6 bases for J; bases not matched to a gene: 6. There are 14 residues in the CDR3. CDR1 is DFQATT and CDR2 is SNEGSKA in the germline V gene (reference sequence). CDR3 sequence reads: CSARTSGSFDTQYF. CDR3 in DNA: TGCAGTGCCAGGACTAGCGGGAGTTTCGATACGCAGTATTTT.

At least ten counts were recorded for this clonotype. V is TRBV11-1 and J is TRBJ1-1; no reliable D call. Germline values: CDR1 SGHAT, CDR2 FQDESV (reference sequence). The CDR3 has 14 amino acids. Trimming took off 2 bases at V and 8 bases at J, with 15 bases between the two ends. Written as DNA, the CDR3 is TGTGCCAGCAGCTTAAATTGGGGATTTACCGAAGCTTTCTTT. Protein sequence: CASSLNWGFTEAFF.

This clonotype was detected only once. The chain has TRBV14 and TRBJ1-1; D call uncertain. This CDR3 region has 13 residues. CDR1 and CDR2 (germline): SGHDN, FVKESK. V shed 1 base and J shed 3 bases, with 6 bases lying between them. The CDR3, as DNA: TGTGCCAGCAGCCAAGGGATTCACACTGAAGCTTTCTTT. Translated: CASSQGIHTEAFF.

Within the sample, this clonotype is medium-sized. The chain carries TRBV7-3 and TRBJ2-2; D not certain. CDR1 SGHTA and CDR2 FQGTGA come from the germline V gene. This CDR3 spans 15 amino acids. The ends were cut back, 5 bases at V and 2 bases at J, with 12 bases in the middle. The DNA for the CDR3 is TGTGCCAGCAGCCACGGGCCAACAAACACCGGGGAGCTGTTTTTT. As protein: CASSHGPTNTGELFF. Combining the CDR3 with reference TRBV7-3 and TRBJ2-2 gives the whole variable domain GAGVSQTPSNKVTEKGKYVELRCDPISGHTALYWYRQSLGQGPEFLIYFQGTGAADDSGLPNDRFFAVRPEGSVSTLKIQRTERGDSAVYLCASSHGPTNTGELFFGEGSRLTVL.

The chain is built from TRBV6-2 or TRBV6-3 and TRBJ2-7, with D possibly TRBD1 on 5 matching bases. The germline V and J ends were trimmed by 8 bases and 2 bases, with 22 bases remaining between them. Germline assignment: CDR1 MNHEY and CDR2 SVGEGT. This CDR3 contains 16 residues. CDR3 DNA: TGTGCCAGCGGGCAAGTCCTAGGGGTACCAGCCTACGAGCAGTACTTC. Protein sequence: CASGQVLGVPAYEQYF.

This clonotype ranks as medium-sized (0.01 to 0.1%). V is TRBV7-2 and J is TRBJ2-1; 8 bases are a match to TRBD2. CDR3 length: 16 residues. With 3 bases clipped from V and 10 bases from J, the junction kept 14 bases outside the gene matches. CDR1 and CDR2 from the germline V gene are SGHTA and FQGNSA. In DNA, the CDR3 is TGTGCCAGCAGCTTTAGTCTCGCGGGGGGCGATTTGGAGCAGTTCTTC. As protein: CASSFSLAGGDLEQFF.

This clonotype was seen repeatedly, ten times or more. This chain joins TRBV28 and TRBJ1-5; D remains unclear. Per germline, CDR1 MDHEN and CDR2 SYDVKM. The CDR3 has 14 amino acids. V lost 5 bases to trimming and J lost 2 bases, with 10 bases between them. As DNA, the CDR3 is TGTGCCAGCAGTCCTGTCTTGGGCAATCAGCCCCAGCATTTT. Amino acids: CASSPVLGNQPQHF.

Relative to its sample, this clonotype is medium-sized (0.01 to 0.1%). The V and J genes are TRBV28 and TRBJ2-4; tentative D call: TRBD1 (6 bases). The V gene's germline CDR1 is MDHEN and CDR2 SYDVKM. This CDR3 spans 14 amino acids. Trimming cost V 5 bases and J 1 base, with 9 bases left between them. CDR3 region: CASSPRGAKNIQYF. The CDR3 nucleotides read TGTGCCAGCAGTCCTAGGGGGGCCAAAAACATTCAGTACTTC. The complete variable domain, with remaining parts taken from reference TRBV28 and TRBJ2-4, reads DVKVTQSSRYLVKRTGEKVFLECVQDMDHENMFWYRQDPGLGLRLIYFSYDVKMKEKGDIPEGYSVSREKKERFSLILESASTNQTSMYLCASSPRGAKNIQYFGAGTRLSVL.

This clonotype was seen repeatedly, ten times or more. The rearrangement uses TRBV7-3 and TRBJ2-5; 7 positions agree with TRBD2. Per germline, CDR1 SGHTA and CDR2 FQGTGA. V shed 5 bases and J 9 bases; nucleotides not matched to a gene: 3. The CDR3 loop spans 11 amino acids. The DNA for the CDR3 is TGTGCCAGCAGCCCCCGGGGGGCCCAGTACTTC. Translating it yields CASSPRGAQYF. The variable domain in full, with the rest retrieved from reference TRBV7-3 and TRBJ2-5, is GAGVSQTPSNKVTEKGKYVELRCDPISGHTALYWYRQSLGQGPEFLIYFQGTGAADDSGLPNDRFFAVRPEGSVSTLKIQRTERGDSAVYLCASSPRGAQYFGPGTRLLVL.

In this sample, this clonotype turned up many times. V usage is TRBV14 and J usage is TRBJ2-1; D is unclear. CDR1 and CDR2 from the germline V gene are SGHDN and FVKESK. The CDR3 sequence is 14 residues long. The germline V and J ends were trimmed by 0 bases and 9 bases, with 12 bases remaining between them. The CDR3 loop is CASSQEGIHGEQFF. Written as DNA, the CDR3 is TGTGCCAGCAGCCAAGAAGGAATTCATGGTGAGCAGTTCTTC.

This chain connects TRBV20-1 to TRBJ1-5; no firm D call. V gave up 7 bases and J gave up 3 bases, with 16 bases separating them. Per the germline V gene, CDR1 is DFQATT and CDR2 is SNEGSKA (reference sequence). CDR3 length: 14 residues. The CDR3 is CSVSERTLNQPQHF. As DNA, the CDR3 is TGCAGTGTTAGTGAGAGGACCCTCAATCAGCCCCAGCATTTT.

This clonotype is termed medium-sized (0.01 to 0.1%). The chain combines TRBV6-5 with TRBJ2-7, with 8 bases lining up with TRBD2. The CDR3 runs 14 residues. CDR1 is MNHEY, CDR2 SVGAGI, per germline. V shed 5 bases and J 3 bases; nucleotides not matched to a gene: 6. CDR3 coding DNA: TGTGCCAGCAGTCTCGGGACTAGGGACTACGAGCAGTACTTC. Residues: CASSLGTRDYEQYF.

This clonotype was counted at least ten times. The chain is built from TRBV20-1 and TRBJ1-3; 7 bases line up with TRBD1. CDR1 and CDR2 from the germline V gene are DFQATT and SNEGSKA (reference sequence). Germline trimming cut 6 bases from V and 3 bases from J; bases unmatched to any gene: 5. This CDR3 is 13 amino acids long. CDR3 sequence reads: CSARQGVGNTIYF. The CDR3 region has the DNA TGCAGTGCCAGGCAGGGGGTTGGAAACACCATATATTTT.

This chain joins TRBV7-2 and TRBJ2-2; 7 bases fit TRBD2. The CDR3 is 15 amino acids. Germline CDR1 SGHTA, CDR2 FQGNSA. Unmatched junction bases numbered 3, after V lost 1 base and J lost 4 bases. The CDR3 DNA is TGTGCCAGCAGCTTAGGGGAGGGATTCACCGGGGAGCTGTTTTTT. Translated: CASSLGEGFTGELFF.

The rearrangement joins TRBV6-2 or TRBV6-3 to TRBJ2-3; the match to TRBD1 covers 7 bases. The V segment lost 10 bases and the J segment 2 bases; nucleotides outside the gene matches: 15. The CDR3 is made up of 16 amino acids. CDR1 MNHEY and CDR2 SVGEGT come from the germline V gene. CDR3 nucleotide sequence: TGTGCCACCGCAGTAGGGTGGGACAGTCCCACAGATACGCAGTATTTT. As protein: CATAVGWDSPTDTQYF.

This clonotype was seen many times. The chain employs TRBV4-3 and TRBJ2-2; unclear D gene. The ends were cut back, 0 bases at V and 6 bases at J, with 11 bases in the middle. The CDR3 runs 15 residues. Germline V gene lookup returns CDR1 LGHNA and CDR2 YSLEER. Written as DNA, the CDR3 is TGCGCCAGCAGCCAAGAATACAGTAAGGCCGGGGAGCTGTTTTTT. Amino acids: CASSQEYSKAGELFF.